This T cell receptor beta chain stems from a study of early T cells in non-severe SARS-CoV-2 infection. This clonotype was counted ten times or more. Its specificity is not known. Overall study findings and caveats: The matching step, a VDJdb search, favored anti-spike CD8 responses and missed private and CD4 specificities.

This CDR3 spans 12 amino acids. With 5 bases removed from V and 10 bases from J, the gap between germline ends came to 15 bases. CDR1 is SGHNT and CDR2 is YENEEA in the germline V gene. Each single cDNA molecule received a unique molecular identifier. TCRdb re-analysed the 5' RACE reads in MiXCR, keeping a single row per CDR3 protein. The sample has approximately 98,000 distinct CDR3 sequences, 9% to 14% seen once. Sequencing was carried out using whole blood. This chain links TRBV11-3 with TRBJ2-7, with D unresolved. This TCR was recovered from an adult who was a healthcare worker with PCR-confirmed SARS-CoV-2 infection or an uninfected control (not recorded which). CDR3 loop: CASSHIDEFQYF. In DNA form, the CDR3 reads TGTGCCAGCAGCCACATCGACGAGTTCCAGTACTTC.